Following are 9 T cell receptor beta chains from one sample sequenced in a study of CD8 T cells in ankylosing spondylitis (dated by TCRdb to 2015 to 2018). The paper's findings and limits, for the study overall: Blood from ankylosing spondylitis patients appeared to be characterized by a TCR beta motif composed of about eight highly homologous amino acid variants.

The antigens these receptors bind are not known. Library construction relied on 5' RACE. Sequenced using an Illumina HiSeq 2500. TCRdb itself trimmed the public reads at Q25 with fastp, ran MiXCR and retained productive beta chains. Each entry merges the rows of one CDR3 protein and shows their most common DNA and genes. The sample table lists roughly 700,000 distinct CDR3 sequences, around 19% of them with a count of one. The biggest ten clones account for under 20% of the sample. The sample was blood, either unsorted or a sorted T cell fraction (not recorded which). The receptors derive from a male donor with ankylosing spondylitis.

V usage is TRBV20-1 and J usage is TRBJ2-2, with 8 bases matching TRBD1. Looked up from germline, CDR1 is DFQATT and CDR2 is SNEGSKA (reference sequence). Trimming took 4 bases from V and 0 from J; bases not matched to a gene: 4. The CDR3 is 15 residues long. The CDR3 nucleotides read TGCAGTGCTACCGAACAGGGGGCGAACACCGGGGAGCTGTTTTTT. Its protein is CSATEQGANTGELFF.

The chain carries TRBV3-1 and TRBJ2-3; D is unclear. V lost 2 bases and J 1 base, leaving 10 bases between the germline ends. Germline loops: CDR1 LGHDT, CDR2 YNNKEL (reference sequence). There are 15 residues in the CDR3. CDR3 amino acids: CASSQRSIGTDTQYF. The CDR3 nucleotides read TGTGCCAGCAGCCAACGATCTATCGGCACAGATACGCAGTATTTT.

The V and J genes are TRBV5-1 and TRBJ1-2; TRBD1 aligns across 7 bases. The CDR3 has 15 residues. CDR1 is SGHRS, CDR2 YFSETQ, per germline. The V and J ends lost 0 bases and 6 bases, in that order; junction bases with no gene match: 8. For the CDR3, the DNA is TGCGCCAGCAGCTTGGCGCCGGGACAGATAAATGGCTACACCTTC. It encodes CASSLAPGQINGYTF.

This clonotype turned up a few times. The CDR3 is CASSPQGTGHEQYF. The CDR3 coding sequence is TGTGCCAGCAGCCCCCAAGGGACAGGCCACGAGCAGTACTTC. The chain has TRBV7-2 and TRBJ2-7; 8 nucleotides line up with TRBD1. The V gene's germline CDR1 is SGHTA and CDR2 FQGNSA. V lost 5 bases to trimming and J lost 5 bases; unmatched junction nucleotides: 8. The CDR3 sequence is 14 residues long.

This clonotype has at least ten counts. CDR3 bases: TGCAGCGTTGAAGGTGGCTCGGGTAATACGCAGTATTTT. Translation gives CSVEGGSGNTQYF. This chain uses TRBV29-1 with TRBJ2-3; D remains ambiguous. V lost 1 base and J 7 bases, leaving 12 bases between the germline ends. The CDR3 runs to 13 residues. Germline CDR1 SQVTM, CDR2 ANQGSEA.

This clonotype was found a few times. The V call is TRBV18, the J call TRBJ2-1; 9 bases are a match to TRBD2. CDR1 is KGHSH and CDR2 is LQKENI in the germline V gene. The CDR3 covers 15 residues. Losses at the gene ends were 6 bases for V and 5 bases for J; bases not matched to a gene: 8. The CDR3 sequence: CASSAGTSIDNEQFF. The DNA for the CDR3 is TGTGCCAGCTCCGCCGGGACTAGCATAGACAATGAGCAGTTCTTC.

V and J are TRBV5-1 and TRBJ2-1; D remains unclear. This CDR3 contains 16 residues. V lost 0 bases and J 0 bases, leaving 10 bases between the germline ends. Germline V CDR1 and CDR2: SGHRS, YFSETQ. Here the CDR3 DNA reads TGCGCCAGCAGCTTGGATCTGTCACTCTCCTACAATGAGCAGTTCTTC. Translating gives CASSLDLSLSYNEQFF.

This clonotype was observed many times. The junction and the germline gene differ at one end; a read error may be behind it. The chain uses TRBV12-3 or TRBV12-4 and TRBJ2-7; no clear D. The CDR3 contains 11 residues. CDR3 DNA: TGTGCCAGCGGATGGGCCCTCGAGAAGTACTTC. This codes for CASGWALEKYF.

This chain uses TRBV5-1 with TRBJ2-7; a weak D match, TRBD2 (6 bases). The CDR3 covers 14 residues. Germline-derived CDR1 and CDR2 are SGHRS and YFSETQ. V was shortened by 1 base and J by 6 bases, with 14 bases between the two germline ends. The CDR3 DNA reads TGCGCCAGCAGCTTGAATTGGGAGGCCGGCGAGCAGTACTTC. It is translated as CASSLNWEAGEQYF. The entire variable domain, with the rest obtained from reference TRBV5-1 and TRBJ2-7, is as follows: KAGVTQTPRYLIKTRGQQVTLSCSPISGHRSVSWYQQTPGQGLQFLFEYFSETQRNKGNFPGRFSGRQFSNSRSEMNVSTLELGDSALYLCASSLNWEAGEQYFGPGTRLTVT.